The present entry profiles one T cell receptor (beta chain) with its context. The PCR had 60 Vbeta and 13 Jbeta primers. The protocol was immunoSEQ multiplex PCR, while the TCRdb copy is restricted to in-frame clones and leaves out a portion. The sample contains hundreds of thousands of clones, approximately 88% of which appear only once. The data originate from a study of cytomegalovirus exposure and HLA in healthy donors. This clonotype originated in a boy aged 2 to 9 in good health and CMV-seronegative. Sample: PBMCs.

Here the CDR3 DNA reads TGCGCCAGCAGAGATCCGGGGGACACCGGGGAGCTGTTTTTT. It specifies CASRDPGDTGELFF. The chain links TRBV5-1 to TRBJ2-2; a weak D match, TRBD2 (6 bases). Trimming took off 5 bases at V and 3 bases at J, with 11 bases between the two ends. The CDR3 is 14 amino acids. Germline values: CDR1 SGHRS, CDR2 YFSETQ.